The 13 T cell receptor beta chains presented below share a single source sample, sequenced in a study of blood T cell repertoires in COVID-19. This table comes from immunoSEQ multiplex PCR, and its TCRdb copy is limited to in-frame clones, with some not included. The sample has about 220,000 clones, more than 80% seen once. Input material: PBMCs or T cells enriched from blood (not recorded which). These receptors were taken from a woman aged 40 to 49 with acute COVID-19.

Within the sample, this clone is medium-sized. This sequence joins TRBV6-4 and TRBJ1-1; TRBD1 is a possible D gene (6 bases). In germline, CDR1 is MRHNA, CDR2 SNTAGT. The CDR3 covers 14 residues. V was clipped by 5 bases and J by 1 base, with 11 bases between them. As DNA, the CDR3 is TGTGCCAGCAGTACCTCGGGACAGAACACTGAAGCTTTCTTT. Translation gives CASSTSGQNTEAFF.

This chain connects TRBV27 to TRBJ1-6; D gene unclear. Trimming cost V 5 bases and J 4 bases, with 9 bases left between them. There are 14 residues in the CDR3. CDR1 MNHEY and CDR2 SMNVEV come from the germline V gene (reference sequence). The CDR3 DNA is TGTGCCAGCAGTGCAGTCCCTTATAATTCACCCCTCCACTTT. It is translated as CASSAVPYNSPLHF.

The CDR3 DNA reads as TGTGCCTGGAGACGGGGGGACAATCAGCCCCAGCATTTT. It codes for CAWRRGDNQPQHF. The chain recombines TRBV30 with TRBJ1-5; possibly TRBD1 for D (5 bases). The V end was cut by 3 bases, the J end by 3 bases, with 9 bases between. Per the germline V gene, CDR1 is GTSNPN and CDR2 is SVGIG (reference sequence). This CDR3 contains 13 residues.

This clone was found a few times. This chain joins TRBV30 and TRBJ1-1, with D tentatively TRBD1 (6 bases). V shed 8 bases and J shed 0 bases, with 22 bases lying between them. This CDR3 region has 16 residues. The V gene's germline CDR1 is GTSNPN and CDR2 SVGIG (reference sequence). In nucleotides, the CDR3 is TGTGCCGTGGGTCATGGACAGAAGATCATGAACACTGAAGCTTTCTTT. Translated, it gives CAVGHGQKIMNTEAFF.

This rearrangement joins TRBV6-5 to TRBJ1-1, with 7 bases aligning to TRBD1. V dropped 6 bases and J dropped 3; count of bases not matched to a gene: 7. The CDR3 has 14 residues. Germline V gene lookup returns CDR1 MNHEY and CDR2 SVGAGI. As DNA, the CDR3 is TGTGCCAGCAGGCGACAGGGCCTTTACACTGAAGCTTTCTTT. It translates to CASRRQGLYTEAFF.

This clone occurred a few times. J is TRBJ1-2 and V is TRBV2; D remains unclear. There are 12 residues in the CDR3. The germline V gene encodes CDR1 SNHLY and CDR2 FYNNEI. Trimming took off 2 bases at V and 8 bases at J, with 9 bases between the two ends. CDR3 region: CASSERGSGYTF. The CDR3 region has the DNA TGTGCCAGCAGTGAACGAGGTAGCGGCTACACCTTC.

The V call is TRBV24-1, the J call TRBJ1-2; 9 positions match TRBD1. The CDR3 is 15 amino acids. Looked up from germline, CDR1 is KGHDR and CDR2 is SFDVKD. The V segment lost 2 bases and the J segment 4 bases; nucleotides outside the gene matches: 4. CDR3 sequence: CATSDSAQGAYGYTF. The CDR3, as DNA: TGTGCCACCAGTGATTCGGCACAGGGGGCCTATGGCTACACCTTC.

The chain couples TRBV4-1 to TRBJ1-2; tentatively, D is TRBD1 (5 bases). The CDR3 loop spans 15 amino acids. Looked up from germline, CDR1 is MGHRA and CDR2 is YSYEKL. Trimming pared 8 bases from V and 0 bases from J, leaving 16 bases between. The CDR3 nucleotides read TGCGCCAGCGGAGGGACCGGTTTTGCTAACTATGGCTACACCTTC. Protein product: CASGGTGFANYGYTF.

The chain couples TRBV6-2 or TRBV6-3 to TRBJ1-5, with TRBD1 matching 10 bases. Trimming took 1 base from V and 1 from J; bases not matched to a gene: 4. Germline CDR1 reads MNHEY; CDR2 reads SVGEGT. The CDR3 totals 17 residues. CDR3 sequence (DNA): TGTGCCAGCAGTTACTACGGGACAGGGGAGAGCAATCAGCCCCAGCATTTT. This translates into CASSYYGTGESNQPQHF.

V usage is TRBV19 and J usage is TRBJ1-5, with TRBD1 matching 7 bases. V shed 9 bases and J 0 bases; nucleotides not matched to a gene: 5. CDR1 and CDR2 (germline): LNHDA, SQIVND (reference sequence). The CDR3 loop spans 14 amino acids. The CDR3 protein is CASARTGSNQPQHF. DNA of the CDR3: TGTGCCAGCGCCCGGACAGGTAGCAATCAGCCCCAGCATTTT.

The chain recombines TRBV7-9 with TRBJ2-2, with 11 bases lining up with TRBD1. Germline CDR1 is SEHNR and CDR2 is FQNEAQ (reference sequence). This CDR3 spans 15 amino acids. The ends lost 4 bases at V and 5 bases at J; junction bases unmatched: 3. The CDR3 bases are TGTGCCAGCAGCTCGGACAGGGGGCAGACCGGGGAGCTGTTTTTT. Its translation: CASSSDRGQTGELFF.

This sequence joins TRBV5-5 and TRBJ2-7; 8 bases match TRBD1. With 3 bases clipped from V and 6 bases from J, the junction kept 8 bases outside the gene matches. Germline V gene sequence: CDR1 SGHKS, CDR2 YYEKEE (reference sequence). The length of the CDR3 is 14 residues. CDR3 in DNA: TGTGCCAGCAGCTGGGGGACAGGTCCCCTCGAGCAGTACGTC. It yields the protein CASSWGTGPLEQYV.

V usage is TRBV29-1 and J usage is TRBJ1-2; D unresolved. The germline V gene encodes CDR1 SQVTM and CDR2 ANQGSEA. Trimming removed 7 bases at V and 3 bases at J, with 9 bases between. There are 11 residues in the CDR3. In nucleotides, the CDR3 is TGCAGCGCTGCGGAGGACTATGGCTACACCTTC. It is translated as CSAAEDYGYTF.